The subject of this entry is one TCR beta chain. The target antigen is unknown. The sample is drawn from a study of regulatory T cells. Notes on the study in general: In CD3G-deficient patients, conventional CD4+ T cells were enriched for hydrophobic CDR3 residues at positions 6 and 7.

The primer mix had 52 TRBV and 13 TRBJ primers. The assay was immunoSEQ multiplex PCR, and TCRdb's table has in-frame clones only and misses some. Of roughly 32,000 clones in the sample, around 91% were seen once. Autoimmunity was present in every CD3G-deficient patient, worse in two. At testing, patients were 2 to 39 years old, with reduced naive and increased memory T-cell proportions. Regulatory (CD25-high CD127-low) and conventional (CD25-low CD127-high) CD4+ T cells were sorted separately. V gave up 5 bases and J gave up 3 bases, with 13 bases separating them. The CDR3 loop spans 14 amino acids. Germline loops: CDR1 SEHNR, CDR2 FQNEAQ (reference sequence).

The V gene is TRBV7-9, the J gene TRBJ2-5, with D perhaps matching TRBD2 (6 bases). The clonotype comes from a person aged 18-29 years with CD3G deficiency. What was sequenced was conventional CD4+ T cells sorted from blood. In DNA form, the CDR3 reads TGTGCCAGCAGCAGGGGAGGTAGGGAAGAGACCCAGTACTTC. This translates into CASSRGGREETQYF.